One and the same sample provided the 8 T cell receptor beta chains below, sequenced in a study of T cells in women clearing cervical HPV infection. TCRdb's table, derived via immunoSEQ multiplex PCR, lists solely in-frame clones and lacks some. This sample's clone table lists under 40,000 clones. Sequenced input: blood buffy coat. These receptors originate from a woman aged 18 to 75 with a cervical HPV16 infection that either progressed to CIN3+ or cleared (not recorded which).

Note on this clone: From the germline J gene comes the end of the CDR3, since the read stops 3 residues before it. V usage is TRBV12-3 or TRBV12-4 and J usage is TRBJ1-1, with D hard to call. Trimming removed 3 bases at V and 3 bases at J, with 5 bases between. This CDR3 comprises 12 residues. The CDR3 region is CASSLSYTEAFF. The part of the CDR3 DNA that was read is TGTGCCAGCAGTTTGTCCTACACTGAA.

As concerns this clone: Sequencing ends 3 residues short of the CDR3 end; the germline J gene provides the rest. This chain links TRBV20-1 with TRBJ1-4; maybe TRBD1 (6 bases). Germline CDR1 is DFQATT and CDR2 is SNEGSKA (reference sequence). CDR3 length: 16 residues. The CDR3 DNA, read in part, is TGCAGTGCTACCGGGATGGGGGGGCGTGGGGCCAACGTA. Its protein is CSATGMGGRGANV. The whole CDR3 region reads CSATGMGGRGANVLFF.

Worth noting for this clone: An end of the junction does not agree with germline; a read error may underlie this. Sequencing ends 3 residues short of the CDR3 end; the germline J gene provides the rest. The chain is built from TRBV4-2 and TRBJ2-3, with D unclear. The CDR3 consists of 17 residues. The V gene's germline CDR1 is LGHNA and CDR2 YNFKEQ. CDR3 residues: CASSQDRGGSSTDTQYF. The CDR3 bases that were read are TGCGCCAGCAGCCAAGATAGAGGCGGATCTAGCACAGATACG.

In regard to this clone: The read stops 3 residues short of the end of the CDR3; the missing end is completed from the germline J gene. V is TRBV12-3 or TRBV12-4 and J is TRBJ2-3; no clear D gene. Trimming cost V 5 bases and J 4 bases, with 10 bases left between them. The CDR3 contains 13 residues. The CDR3 spells CASSQEESDTQYF. The CDR3 bases that were read are TGTGCCAGCAGTCAGGAAGAATCAGATACG.

In the case of this clone: With the read ending 3 residues before the CDR3 end, the germline J gene is used to fill in that end. The chain couples TRBV27 to TRBJ2-3; D is perhaps TRBD1 (5 bases). There are 16 residues in the CDR3. V was cut by 5 bases and J by 6 bases, with 21 bases left in between. CDR1 and CDR2 (germline): MNHEY, SMNVEV (reference sequence). The CDR3 loop reads CASSPYFQGTGDTQYF. The DNA read from the CDR3 is TGTGCCAGCAGTCCCTATTTTCAGGGAACGGGCGATACG.

Worth noting for this clone: The CDR3 end is not reached by the read, which stops 3 residues before it; the germline J gene fills it in. The genes are TRBV19 and TRBJ1-4; 7 nucleotides line up with TRBD1. Trimming cost V 5 bases and J 4 bases; bases outside gene matches: 4. The CDR3 length is 14 residues. Per germline, CDR1 LNHDA and CDR2 SQIVND (reference sequence). The CDR3 bases that were read are TGTGCCAGTAGTCTACAGGGGATTAATGAAAAA. Translating it yields CASSLQGINEK. Given in full, the CDR3 is CASSLQGINEKLFF.

With respect to this clone: The read falls 3 residues short of the CDR3 end, and the missing part is taken from the germline J gene. The chain carries TRBV30 and TRBJ1-1; no clear D gene. The germline gives CDR1 GTSNPN, CDR2 SVGIG (reference sequence). Trimming removed 4 bases from V and 5 bases from J, with 14 bases in between. The CDR3 loop spans 13 amino acids. CDR3 bases read: TGTGCCTGGACTCCGGAGCGGGGTACTGAA. It specifies CAWTPERGTE. The whole CDR3 protein reads CAWTPERGTEAFF. The full variable domain, with the rest looked up from reference TRBV30 and TRBJ1-1, is SQTIHQWPATLVQPVGSPLSLECTVEGTSNPNLYWYRQAAGRGLQLLFYSVGIGQISSEVPQNLSASRPQDRQFILSSKKLLLSDSGFYLCAWTPERGTEAFFGQGTRLTVV.

Details on this clone: The read comes to an end 3 residues before the CDR3 does, leaving the germline J gene to fill in the end. J is TRBJ2-1 and V is TRBV7-7, with 8 positions matching TRBD1. The junction had 12 bases not matched to a gene; V was cut back by 0 bases and J by 5 bases. Germline CDR1 is SSHAT and CDR2 is FNYEAQ (reference sequence). The CDR3 is 18 residues long. Incomplete CDR3 DNA: TGTGCCAGCAGCTTAGCTCCCCTGACAGGGGCCCTGGACAATGAG. Translating gives CASSLAPLTGALDNE. The whole CDR3 sequence reads CASSLAPLTGALDNEQFF.